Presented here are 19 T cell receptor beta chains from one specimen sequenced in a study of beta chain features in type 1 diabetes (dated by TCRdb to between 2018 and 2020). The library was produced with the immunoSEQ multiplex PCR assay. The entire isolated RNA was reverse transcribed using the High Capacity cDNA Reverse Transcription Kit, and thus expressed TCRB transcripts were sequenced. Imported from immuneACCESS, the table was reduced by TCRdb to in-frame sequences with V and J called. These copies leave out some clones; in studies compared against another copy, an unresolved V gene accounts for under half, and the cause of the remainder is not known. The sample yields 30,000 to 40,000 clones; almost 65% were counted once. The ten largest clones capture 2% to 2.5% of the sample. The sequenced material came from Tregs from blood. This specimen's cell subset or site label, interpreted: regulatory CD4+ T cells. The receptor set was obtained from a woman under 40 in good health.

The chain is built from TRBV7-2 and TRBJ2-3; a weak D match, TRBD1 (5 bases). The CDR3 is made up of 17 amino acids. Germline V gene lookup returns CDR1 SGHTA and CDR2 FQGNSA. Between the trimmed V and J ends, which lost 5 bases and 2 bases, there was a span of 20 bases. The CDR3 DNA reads TGTGCCAGCAGCGGACGACCAGGGCGTGTGGTCACAGATACGCAGTATTTT. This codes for CASSGRPGRVVTDTQYF. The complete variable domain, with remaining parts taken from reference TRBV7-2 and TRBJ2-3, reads GAGVSQSPSNKVTEKGKDVELRCDPISGHTALYWYRQSLGQGLEFLIYFQGNSAPDKSGLPSDRFSAERTGGSVSTLTIQRTQQEDSAVYLCASSGRPGRVVTDTQYFGPGTRLTVL.

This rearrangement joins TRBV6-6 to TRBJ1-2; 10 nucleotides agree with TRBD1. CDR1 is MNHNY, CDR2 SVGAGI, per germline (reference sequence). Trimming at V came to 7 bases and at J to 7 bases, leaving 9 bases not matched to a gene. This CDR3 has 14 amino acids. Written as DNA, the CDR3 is TGTGCCAGCACCCAGACAGGGGGCCAGGCTGGCTACACCTTC. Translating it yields CASTQTGGQAGYTF.

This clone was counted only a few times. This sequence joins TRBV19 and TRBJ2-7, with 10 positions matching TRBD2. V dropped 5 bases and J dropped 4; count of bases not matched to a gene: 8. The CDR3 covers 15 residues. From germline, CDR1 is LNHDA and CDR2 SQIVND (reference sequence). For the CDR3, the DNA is TGTGCCAGTAGTCCCGCTGGACTAGCGGCTTACGAGCAGTACTTC. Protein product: CASSPAGLAAYEQYF.

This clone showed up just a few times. The CDR3 nucleotides are TGTGCCAGCAGCTTAGAAGCGCGGGGAGGGGAGCAGTACTTC. Translation gives CASSLEARGGEQYF. This chain links TRBV7-2 with TRBJ2-7, with TRBD2 matching 7 bases. V was clipped by 1 base and J by 7 bases; unmatched bases: 7. This CDR3 has 14 residues. The germline CDR1 and CDR2 sequences are SGHTA and FQGNSA.

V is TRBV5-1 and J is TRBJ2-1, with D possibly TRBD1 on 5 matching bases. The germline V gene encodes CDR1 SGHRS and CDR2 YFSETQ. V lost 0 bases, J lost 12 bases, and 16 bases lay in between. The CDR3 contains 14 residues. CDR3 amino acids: CASSLATDRSGQFF. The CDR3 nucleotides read TGCGCCAGCAGCTTGGCGACAGACCGGTCGGGGCAGTTCTTC.

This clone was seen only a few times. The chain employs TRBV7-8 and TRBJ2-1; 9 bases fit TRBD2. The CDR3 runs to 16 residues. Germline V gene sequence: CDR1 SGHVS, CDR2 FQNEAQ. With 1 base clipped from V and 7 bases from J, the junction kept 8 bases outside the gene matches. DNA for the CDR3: TGTGCCAGCAGCTTAGTTGGAGCGGGAGGAATAAATGAGCAGTTCTTC. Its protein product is CASSLVGAGGINEQFF.

For the CDR3, the DNA is TGTGCCAGCAGGACTTCTCTTCTCGAAAACATTCAGTACTTC. Amino acid sequence: CASRTSLLENIQYF. The chain is built from TRBV28 and TRBJ2-4; no clear D gene. This CDR3 contains 14 residues. V was shortened by 6 bases and J by 5 bases, with 14 bases between the two germline ends. Germline CDR1 and CDR2: MDHEN and SYDVKM.

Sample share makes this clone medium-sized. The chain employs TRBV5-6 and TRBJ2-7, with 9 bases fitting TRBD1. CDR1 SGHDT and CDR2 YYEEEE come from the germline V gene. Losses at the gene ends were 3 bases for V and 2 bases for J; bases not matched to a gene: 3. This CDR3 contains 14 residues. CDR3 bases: TGTGCCAGCAGCTCGGGACAGGGCACCTACGAGCAGTACTTC. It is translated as CASSSGQGTYEQYF.

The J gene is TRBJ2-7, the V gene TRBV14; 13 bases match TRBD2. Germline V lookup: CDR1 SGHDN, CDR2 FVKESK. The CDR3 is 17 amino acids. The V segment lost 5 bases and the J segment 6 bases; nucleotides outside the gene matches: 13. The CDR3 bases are TGTGCCAGCAGCGTCTGGACTAGCGGGAGTATCAAGCGCGAGCAGTACTTC. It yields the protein CASSVWTSGSIKREQYF.

CDR3 loop: CASSPNPSGEQFF. CDR3 sequence (DNA): TGTGCCAGCAGCCCCAACCCAAGCGGAGAGCAGTTCTTC. This sequence joins TRBV11-2 and TRBJ2-1, with a possible D match to TRBD2 (5 bases). The CDR3 spans 13 residues. The V gene's germline CDR1 is SGHAT and CDR2 FQNNGV. Trimming stripped 5 bases from V and 10 bases from J, with 15 bases between.

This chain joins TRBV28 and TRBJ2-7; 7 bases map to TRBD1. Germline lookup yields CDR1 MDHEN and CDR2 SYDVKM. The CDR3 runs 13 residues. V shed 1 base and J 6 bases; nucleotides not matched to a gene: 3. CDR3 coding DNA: TGTGCCAGCAGTTTATCCCGGACAGGCGAGCAGTACTTC. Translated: CASSLSRTGEQYF.

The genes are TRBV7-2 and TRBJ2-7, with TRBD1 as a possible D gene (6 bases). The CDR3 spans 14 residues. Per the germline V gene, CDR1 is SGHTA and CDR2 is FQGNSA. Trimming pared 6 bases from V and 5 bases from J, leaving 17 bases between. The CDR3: CASRRDTTLDEQYF. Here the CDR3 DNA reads TGTGCCAGCAGAAGGGACACAACCCTTGACGAGCAGTACTTC.

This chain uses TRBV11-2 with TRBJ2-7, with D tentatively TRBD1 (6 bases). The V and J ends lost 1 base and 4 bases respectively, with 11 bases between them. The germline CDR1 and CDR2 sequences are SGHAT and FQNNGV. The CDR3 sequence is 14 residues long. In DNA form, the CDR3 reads TGTGCCAGCAGCTTAGTCACACAGGGTTACGAGCAGTACTTC. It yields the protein CASSLVTQGYEQYF.

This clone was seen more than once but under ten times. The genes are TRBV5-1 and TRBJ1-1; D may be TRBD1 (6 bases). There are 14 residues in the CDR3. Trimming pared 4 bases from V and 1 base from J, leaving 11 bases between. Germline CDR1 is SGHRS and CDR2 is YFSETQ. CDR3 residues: CASSKQGSNTEAFF. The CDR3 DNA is TGCGCCAGCAGCAAACAGGGCTCGAACACTGAAGCTTTCTTT.

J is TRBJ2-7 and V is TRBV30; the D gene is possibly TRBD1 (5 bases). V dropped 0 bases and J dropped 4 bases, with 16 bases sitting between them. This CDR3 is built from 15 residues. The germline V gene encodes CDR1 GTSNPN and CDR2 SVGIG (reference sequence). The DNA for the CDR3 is TGTGCCTGGAGTGTCTGGGCAGGGAACAATTACGAGCAGTACTTC. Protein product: CAWSVWAGNNYEQYF.

CDR3 nucleotide sequence: TGTGCCACCGATGGGACAGGGACCCAATATGGCTACACCTTC. It encodes CATDGTGTQYGYTF. The rearrangement links TRBV10-3 to TRBJ1-2, with 9 bases fitting TRBD1. This CDR3 is 14 amino acids long. V lost 10 bases and J lost 5; bases outside the gene matches: 11. Germline assignment: CDR1 ENHRY and CDR2 SYGVKD.

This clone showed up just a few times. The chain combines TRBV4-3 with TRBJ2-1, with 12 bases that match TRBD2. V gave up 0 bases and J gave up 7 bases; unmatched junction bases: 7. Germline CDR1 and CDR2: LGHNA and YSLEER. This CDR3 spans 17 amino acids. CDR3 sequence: CASSQDLTSGSRNEQFF. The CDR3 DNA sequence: TGCGCCAGCAGCCAAGATCTGACTAGCGGGAGCCGGAATGAGCAGTTCTTC.

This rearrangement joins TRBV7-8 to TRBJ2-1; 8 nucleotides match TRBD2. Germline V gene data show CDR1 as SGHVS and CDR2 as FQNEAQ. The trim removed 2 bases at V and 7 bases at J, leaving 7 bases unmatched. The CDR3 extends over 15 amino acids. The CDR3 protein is CASSLSPGGGNEQFF. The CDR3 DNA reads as TGTGCCAGCAGCTTATCTCCGGGAGGGGGGAATGAGCAGTTCTTC.

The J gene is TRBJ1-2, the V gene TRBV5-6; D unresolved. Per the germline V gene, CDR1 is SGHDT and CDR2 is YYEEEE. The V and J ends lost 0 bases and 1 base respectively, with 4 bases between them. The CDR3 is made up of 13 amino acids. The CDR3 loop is CASSLALNYGYTF. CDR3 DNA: TGTGCCAGCAGCTTGGCACTTAACTATGGCTACACCTTC.